What follows are 12 T cell receptor beta chains derived from one specimen sequenced in a study of blood T cell repertoires in COVID-19. TCRdb's copy holds only in-frame clones and misses some; the assay was immunoSEQ multiplex PCR. The sample has about 39,000 clones, 80% to 90% seen once. Sequencing was done on a sample of peripheral blood. The origin of the receptors is a man aged 55 to 70 in a cohort sampled during active COVID-19.

V and J are TRBV27 and TRBJ2-3; 11 nucleotides agree with TRBD2. Germline CDR1 is MNHEY and CDR2 is SMNVEV (reference sequence). This CDR3 has 19 amino acids. After removal of 4 bases from V and 0 bases from J, the junction contained 12 bases not matched to a gene. CDR3 coding DNA: TGTGCCAGCAGTTCGAGACTAGCGGGGACCCAGGGAAGCACAGATACGCAGTATTTT. Translation gives CASSSRLAGTQGSTDTQYF.

This chain connects TRBV19 to TRBJ2-2; 7 bases map to TRBD1. The length of the CDR3 is 15 residues. Germline V gene data show CDR1 as LNHDA and CDR2 as SQIVND (reference sequence). J gave up 6 bases and V 3 bases, and 7 bases lay outside the gene matches. The CDR3 DNA is TGTGCCAGTAGTATCAAGCCAGGGGGACCCGGGGAGCTGTTTTTT. This sequence encodes CASSIKPGGPGELFF.

The V and J genes are TRBV7-3 and TRBJ1-6; D is perhaps TRBD1 (6 bases). Trimming removed 5 bases from V and 7 bases from J, with 12 bases in between. Per germline, CDR1 SGHTA and CDR2 FQGTGA. The CDR3 extends over 14 amino acids. In DNA form, the CDR3 reads TGTGCCAGCAGCCAGGGGACCGAGAATTCACCCCTCCACTTT. This gives the protein CASSQGTENSPLHF.

Here the CDR3 DNA reads TGTGCCAGCAGTGAAAGTGGGACAGCTAAAAACATTCAGTACTTC. Protein: CASSESGTAKNIQYF. This chain uses TRBV6-1 with TRBJ2-4, with 7 positions matching TRBD1. The trim removed 2 bases at V and 4 bases at J, leaving 5 bases unmatched. Germline assignment: CDR1 MNHNS and CDR2 SASEGT. The CDR3 loop spans 15 amino acids.

The rearrangement links TRBV7-2 to TRBJ1-2; 9 bases align to TRBD1. CDR3 length: 15 amino acids. CDR1 is SGHTA and CDR2 is FQGNSA in the germline V gene. V lost 5 bases and J lost 5; bases outside the gene matches: 9. CDR3 nucleotide sequence: TGTGCCAGCAGCACCACCGGGACAGGGAGTTATGGCTACACCTTC. The encoded protein is CASSTTGTGSYGYTF.

The chain employs TRBV25-1 and TRBJ2-7, with unresolved D. The V gene's germline CDR1 is MGHDK and CDR2 SYGVNS. CDR3 length equals 14 residues. With 2 bases removed from V and 2 bases from J, the gap between germline ends came to 10 bases. CDR3 DNA: TGTGCCAGCAGTGAAGATACTGGGCCCTACGAGCAGTACTTC. Encoded protein: CASSEDTGPYEQYF.

The V gene is TRBV28, the J gene TRBJ1-4; 9 bases are shared with TRBD1. This CDR3 comprises 14 residues. Germline trimming cut 4 bases from V and 6 bases from J; bases unmatched to any gene: 3. Germline V gene sequence: CDR1 MDHEN, CDR2 SYDVKM. The CDR3 sequence: CASSSQGADEKLFF. The CDR3 bases are TGTGCCAGCAGTTCACAGGGGGCAGATGAAAAACTGTTTTTT.

The chain couples TRBV11-2 to TRBJ2-2; 9 nucleotides agree with TRBD1. V dropped 5 bases and J dropped 6; count of bases not matched to a gene: 4. The germline V gene encodes CDR1 SGHAT and CDR2 FQNNGV. This CDR3 has 14 residues. The CDR3 DNA reads as TGTGCCAGCAGCGATCGGACAGGGGCCGGGGAGCTGTTTTTT. Encoded protein: CASSDRTGAGELFF.

The V call is TRBV27, the J call TRBJ2-3, with 8 positions matching TRBD2. The CDR3 is 15 residues long. V was clipped by 2 bases and J by 0 bases; unmatched bases: 1. Germline V gives CDR1 MNHEY, CDR2 SMNVEV (reference sequence). The CDR3 DNA reads TGTGCCAGCAGTTTAAGCGGGGGTAGCACAGATACGCAGTATTTT. Amino acids: CASSLSGGSTDTQYF.

The chain employs TRBV7-7 and TRBJ2-5; no definite D call. The V end lost 0 bases, the J end lost 5 bases, and 10 bases lay between the germline ends. Germline CDR1 and CDR2: SSHAT and FNYEAQ (reference sequence). The CDR3 spans 14 residues. As DNA, the CDR3 is TGTGCCAGCAGCTTAGCTCCGACGGAGGAGACCCAGTACTTC. Its protein product is CASSLAPTEETQYF.

The chain uses TRBV9 and TRBJ2-2; the D gene is possibly TRBD2 (6 bases). With 6 bases removed from V and 6 bases from J, the gap between germline ends came to 15 bases. Germline V gene sequence: CDR1 SGDLS, CDR2 YYNGEE. This CDR3 is 14 amino acids long. CDR3 sequence (DNA): TGTGCCAGCACTCACCGGACTAACGCCGGGGAGCTGTTTTTT. This encodes CASTHRTNAGELFF.

The rearrangement links TRBV2 to TRBJ2-2, with 8 bases identical to TRBD1. Losses at the gene ends were 7 bases for V and 6 bases for J; bases not matched to a gene: 10. CDR1 SNHLY and CDR2 FYNNEI come from the germline V gene. This CDR3 has 15 residues. The CDR3 here is CASTLTGVKSGELFF. For the CDR3, the DNA is TGTGCCAGCACCCTGACAGGGGTTAAATCCGGGGAGCTGTTTTTT.